This T cell receptor (beta chain) was documented in a study of blood T cell repertoires in COVID-19. The data were produced by immunoSEQ multiplex PCR, yet TCRdb's version contains in-frame clones alone and is incomplete. This sample yields a few hundred thousand clones, of which 80% to 85% are seen a single time; about 10% belongs to the top ten. The sequencing sample was made of peripheral blood. The sequence derives from a woman aged 80 or over with COVID-19, enrolled during active disease.

CDR3 protein: CASSSRTGLGSQETQYF. The CDR3 coding sequence is TGCGCCAGCAGTTCGAGGACAGGCCTGGGTAGCCAAGAGACCCAGTACTTC. J is TRBJ2-5 and V is TRBV5-1; 7 bases are a match to TRBD1. Germline V gives CDR1 SGHRS, CDR2 YFSETQ. Trimming took 5 bases from V and 1 from J; bases not matched to a gene: 14. The CDR3 has 17 amino acids.